This is a list of T cell receptor beta chains from one sample in a study of T cells in Graves' hyperthyroidism and ophthalmopathy. TCRdb itself ran the multiplex PCR reads through MiXCR, one entry per CDR3 protein. The table includes about 340,000 distinct CDR3 sequences, over 15% detected once. Sequencing used blood. The receptors were sampled from a woman between 50 and 59 years old with Graves' hyperthyroidism. Both conserved end residues are part of each CDR3. The D gene is left open where the match is weak. A clone size is listed for some rows: how often the clone was seen (once, few, many), or a class if it is expanded.

J | V | D | size | DNA | CDR3
TRBJ1-1 | TRBV30 | NA | few | TGTGCCTGGATCCGCTCCAGCCGAACTGAAGCTTTCTTT | CAWIRSSRTEAFF
TRBJ2-1 | TRBV28 | NA | many | TGTGCCAGCAAGGTCGGGCGGGACAATGAGCAGTTCTTC | CASKVGRDNEQFF
TRBJ1-1 | TRBV5-1 | TRBD1 | few | TGCGCCAGCAGCTACGACAGGGGTGACGCTTTCTTT | CASSYDRGDAFF
TRBJ1-1 | TRBV6-1 | NA | NA | TGTGCCAGCAGCAAATCTGGAGCTATGAACACTGAAGCTTTCTTT | CASSKSGAMNTEAFF
TRBJ2-6 | TRBV19 | NA | few | TGTGCCAGTAGTATTCGACGAACCGGGTCAAGCTTTCTCTCTGGGGCCAACGTCCTGACTTTC | CASSIRRTGSSFLSGANVLTF
TRBJ2-5 | TRBV2 | NA | NA | TGTGCCAACACTAGGGGGGAGACCCAGTACTTC | CANTRGETQYF
TRBJ2-7 | TRBV11-2 | NA | many | TGTGCCAGCAGCCCGGGGGTCTACGAGCAGTACTTC | CASSPGVYEQYF
TRBJ1-5 | TRBV20-1 | NA | few | TGCAGTGCTAGAGACGGGAGCAATCAGCCCCAGCATTTT | CSARDGSNQPQHF
TRBJ2-1 | TRBV11-3 | NA | NA | TGTGCCAGCAGCTTTGACAGGTACCGGACTGAGCAGTTCTTC | CASSFDRYRTEQFF
TRBJ2-5 | TRBV27 | NA | many | TGTGCCAGCAGTCCCCCCTTCGGGGGTCGAGAGACCCAGTACTTC | CASSPPFGGRETQYF
TRBJ2-1 | TRBV27 | NA | many | TGTGCCAGCAGTTTTCGGGAGAAACGCAATGAGCAGTTCTTC | CASSFREKRNEQFF
TRBJ1-1 | TRBV28 | NA | NA | TGTGCCACCCAGGAGAACACTGAAGCTTTCTTT | CATQENTEAFF
TRBJ2-2 | TRBV5-1 | TRBD1 | few | TGCGCCAGCAGCTTGGAAGCAGGGGGCTACACCGGGGAGCTGTTTTTT | CASSLEAGGYTGELFF
TRBJ2-5 | TRBV12-3/TRBV12-4 | NA | many | TGTGCCAGCAGCGCAAGCGGGTGGGAGACCCAGTACTTC | CASSASGWETQYF
TRBJ2-7 | TRBV5-1 | NA | NA | TGCGCCAGCAGTTCCTTAGCTGGAGACGAGCAGTACTTC | CASSSLAGDEQYF